These 21 T cell receptor beta chains were all obtained from the same sample, sequenced in a study of shared clonotypes between healthy human individuals. TCRdb's copy holds only in-frame clones and misses some; the assay was immunoSEQ multiplex PCR. The sample records 2 million to 2.5 million clones, under 97% being singletons. The source material was naive CD4+ T cells sorted from blood. Subset in this sample: CD45RA+ positively selected. The receptor set was obtained from a man aged 18-30 years in good health.

This chain links TRBV7-9 with TRBJ2-1; D perhaps matches TRBD1 (5 bases). The ends were cut back, 3 bases at V and 8 bases at J, with 14 bases in the middle. Germline V gene data show CDR1 as SEHNR and CDR2 as FQNEAQ (reference sequence). This CDR3 is built from 14 residues. The CDR3 loop is CASSFSRAAHEQFF. CDR3 bases: TGTGCCAGCAGCTTTAGCAGGGCCGCCCATGAGCAGTTCTTC.

The chain uses TRBV5-1 and TRBJ2-6; 7 positions match TRBD1. From germline, CDR1 is SGHRS and CDR2 YFSETQ. This CDR3 spans 16 amino acids. After removal of 4 bases from V and 2 bases from J, the junction contained 6 bases not matched to a gene. The CDR3 nucleotides are TGCGCCAGCAGCGTGACAGGGTCCGCTGGGGCCAACGTCCTGACTTTC. Residues: CASSVTGSAGANVLTF. The entire variable domain, with the rest obtained from reference TRBV5-1 and TRBJ2-6, is as follows: KAGVTQTPRYLIKTRGQQVTLSCSPISGHRSVSWYQQTPGQGLQFLFEYFSETQRNKGNFPGRFSGRQFSNSRSEMNVSTLELGDSALYLCASSVTGSAGANVLTFGAGSRLTVL.

V gene TRBV19 combines with J gene TRBJ1-2, with D perhaps matching TRBD1 (6 bases). V lost 4 bases to trimming and J lost 6 bases, with 18 bases between them. Germline V CDR1 and CDR2: LNHDA, SQIVND (reference sequence). There are 15 residues in the CDR3. The CDR3 sequence is CASSTPNTGPHGYTF. The CDR3 nucleotides are TGTGCCAGTAGTACCCCCAATACAGGGCCCCATGGCTACACCTTC.

This chain uses TRBV30 with TRBJ2-7; 7 nucleotides align to TRBD2. The CDR3 extends over 13 amino acids. Germline trimming cut 1 base from V and 6 bases from J; bases unmatched to any gene: 6. Germline V gene lookup returns CDR1 GTSNPN and CDR2 SVGIG (reference sequence). The CDR3 DNA reads as TGTGCCTGGAGTGGGCGGGAGTTGTCCGAGCAGTACTTC. It is translated as CAWSGRELSEQYF.

CDR3: CASSPTSGGAAGELFF. As DNA, the CDR3 is TGTGCCAGCAGCCCAACTAGCGGGGGGGCCGCCGGGGAGCTGTTTTTT. V usage is TRBV7-3 and J usage is TRBJ2-2; 13 nucleotides match TRBD2. CDR3 length: 16 amino acids. Trimming at V came to 5 bases and at J to 6 bases, leaving 6 bases not matched to a gene. Germline CDR1 SGHTA, CDR2 FQGTGA.

The chain links TRBV30 to TRBJ2-7, with 7 bases aligning to TRBD2. From germline, CDR1 is GTSNPN and CDR2 SVGIG (reference sequence). The ends lost 4 bases at V and 4 bases at J; junction bases unmatched: 10. The CDR3 consists of 14 residues. The CDR3 protein is CAWKRGSGGYEQYF. CDR3 in DNA: TGTGCCTGGAAAAGGGGTTCGGGGGGTTACGAGCAGTACTTC.

The V call is TRBV9, the J call TRBJ2-7; 8 bases line up with TRBD1. The germline V gene has CDR1 SGDLS and CDR2 YYNGEE. Trimming cost V 3 bases and J 0 bases; bases outside gene matches: 5. CDR3 length: 15 amino acids. The CDR3 region is CASSGGTGYSYEQYF. Written as DNA, the CDR3 is TGTGCCAGCAGCGGAGGGACAGGTTACTCCTACGAGCAGTACTTC.

The V call is TRBV19, the J call TRBJ1-1; D is possibly TRBD1 (6 bases). The CDR3 loop spans 13 amino acids. V was cut by 5 bases and J by 8 bases, with 15 bases left in between. Germline CDR1 is LNHDA and CDR2 is SQIVND (reference sequence). The CDR3 nucleotides are TGTGCCAGTAGTGCCACAGGGAAAGTGGAAGCTTTCTTT. Protein sequence: CASSATGKVEAFF.

This rearrangement joins TRBV4-1 to TRBJ2-1, with a tentative D call TRBD2 (6 bases). Deletions cut 2 bases from V and 4 bases from J, with 9 bases between. Per germline, CDR1 MGHRA and CDR2 YSYEKL. This CDR3 region has 14 residues. The CDR3 loop is CASSQSEGYNEQFF. The CDR3 DNA sequence: TGCGCCAGCAGCCAATCGGAGGGGTACAATGAGCAGTTCTTC.

Points on this clone: The sample contains more than one DNA sequence encoding this CDR3. The V call is TRBV6-5, the J call TRBJ1-3; D is unresolved. The CDR3 has 11 amino acids. Germline CDR1 and CDR2: MNHEY and SVGAGI. V was shortened by 4 bases and J by 4 bases, with 2 bases between the two germline ends. Here the CDR3 DNA reads TGTGCCAGCAGTTTCGGAAACACCATATATTTT. Amino acids: CASSFGNTIYF.

V is TRBV20-1 and J is TRBJ1-1; no definite D call. Germline V gene data show CDR1 as DFQATT and CDR2 as SNEGSKA (reference sequence). V was shortened by 6 bases and J by 7 bases, with 12 bases between the two germline ends. There are 11 residues in the CDR3. The CDR3 DNA follows: TGCAGTGCAACCTTACAGATTGAAGCTTTCTTT. Translating it yields CSATLQIEAFF.

This clone was seen a single time. This CDR3 is also generated by other DNA sequences in the sample. This chain connects TRBV19 to TRBJ1-1, with D uncertain. Germline CDR1 is LNHDA and CDR2 is SQIVND (reference sequence). This CDR3 comprises 14 residues. The germline V and J ends were trimmed by 1 base and 2 bases, with 8 bases remaining between them. DNA for the CDR3: TGTGCCAGTAGTATAGGGAGGGAAAACACTGAAGCTTTCTTT. Its translation is CASSIGRENTEAFF.

The gene calls are TRBV7-2 and TRBJ2-3; tentatively, D is TRBD2 (6 bases). The CDR3 is made up of 15 amino acids. Trimming took off 1 base at V and 2 bases at J, with 10 bases between the two ends. Germline loops: CDR1 SGHTA, CDR2 FQGNSA. The CDR3 region has the DNA TGTGCCAGCAGCTTAGTAGCGGTCACCACAGATACGCAGTATTTT. This gives the protein CASSLVAVTTDTQYF.

On this clone itself: Distinct nucleotide sequences in the sample also encode this CDR3. The V call is TRBV28, the J call TRBJ2-7; D not resolved. V lost 1 base and J lost 1, with 11 bases in between. The CDR3 is made up of 15 amino acids. Germline V gene sequence: CDR1 MDHEN, CDR2 SYDVKM. The CDR3 spells CASSLSTLGSYEQYF. In DNA, the CDR3 is TGTGCCAGCAGTTTATCTACCCTCGGTTCCTACGAGCAGTACTTC.

A remark on this clone: This specimen includes other DNA sequences encoding the same CDR3. This chain uses TRBV29-1 with TRBJ1-2, with 12 bases lining up with TRBD1. After removal of 6 bases from V and 8 bases from J, the junction contained 10 bases not matched to a gene. Per the germline V gene, CDR1 is SQVTM and CDR2 is ANQGSEA. The CDR3 has 14 residues. DNA for the CDR3: TGCAGCGTAGACCCCGCCGGGACAGGGGGCGGCTACACCTTC. Encoded protein: CSVDPAGTGGGYTF.

The V gene is TRBV6-6, the J gene TRBJ2-7; D is tentatively TRBD1 or TRBD2 (5 bases each). The V gene's germline CDR1 is MNHNY and CDR2 SVGAGI (reference sequence). The CDR3 spans 11 residues. Trimming shortened V by 5 bases and J by 3 bases, and 5 bases separated the two germline ends. The CDR3 is CASSGGYEQYF. The CDR3, as DNA: TGTGCCAGCAGTGGGGGCTACGAGCAGTACTTC.

As regards this clone: Distinct nucleotide sequences in the sample also encode this CDR3. The chain carries TRBV19 and TRBJ2-7; D is unresolved. Germline V gives CDR1 LNHDA, CDR2 SQIVND (reference sequence). The CDR3 covers 11 residues. The ends were cut back, 5 bases at V and 0 bases at J, with 2 bases in the middle. CDR3 sequence reads: CASSSSYEQYF. The CDR3 coding sequence is TGTGCCAGTAGTTCCTCCTACGAGCAGTACTTC.

The chain joins TRBV7-2 to TRBJ2-3; TRBD2 matches 8 bases. The CDR3 runs to 18 residues. Germline V gives CDR1 SGHTA, CDR2 FQGNSA. V trimming: 1 base; J trimming: 2 bases; junction bases outside the gene matches: 11. CDR3 in DNA: TGTGCCAGCAGCTTAGTGGGACGACTAGCGAGTAACACAGATACGCAGTATTTT. Translation gives CASSLVGRLASNTDTQYF.

This rearrangement joins TRBV7-8 to TRBJ2-1; D unresolved. V lost 6 bases and J lost 4, with 13 bases in between. The CDR3 is made up of 14 amino acids. The V gene's germline CDR1 is SGHVS and CDR2 FQNEAQ. CDR3 nucleotides: TGTGCCAGCAGTAGTTCCATGGGGTACAATGAGCAGTTCTTC. Translated, it gives CASSSSMGYNEQFF.

The V and J genes are TRBV11-2 and TRBJ2-1; TRBD2 matches 8 bases. Germline-derived CDR1 and CDR2 are SGHAT and FQNNGV. V gave up 1 base and J gave up 10 bases; unmatched junction bases: 3. This CDR3 has 13 amino acids. CDR3 residues: CASSLAGGPEQFF. Written as DNA, the CDR3 is TGTGCCAGCAGCTTAGCGGGAGGGCCCGAGCAGTTCTTC.

Remarks on this clone: This specimen includes other DNA sequences encoding the same CDR3. The chain has TRBV18 and TRBJ2-7, with D unclear. CDR3 size: 14 residues. Germline-derived CDR1 and CDR2 are KGHSH and LQKENI. Trimming pared 2 bases from V and 0 bases from J, leaving 8 bases between. The CDR3 here is CASSPGRSSYEQYF. The CDR3 DNA sequence: TGTGCCAGCTCACCAGGACGGAGCTCCTACGAGCAGTACTTC.